Presented here are 13 T cell receptor beta chains from one specimen sequenced in a study of metastatic and nonmetastatic thyroid tumors. Among the patients, none had received any treatment before thyroid surgery. TCRdb re-clonotyped the PCR reads through MiXCR. The sample shows over 15,000 clones, around a fifth of them seen only once. The sequenced sample consisted of tumor tissue. The source of these receptors is a female donor with papillary thyroid cancer or a benign thyroid nodule (not recorded which). Some clones in this sample may be carry-over from other donors' samples.

This clone was picked up many times. The chain carries TRBV19 and TRBJ2-1; D is tentatively TRBD1 or TRBD2 (5 bases each). In germline, CDR1 is LNHDA, CDR2 SQIVND (reference sequence). This CDR3 has 13 residues. V shed 5 bases and J shed 6 bases, with 11 bases lying between them. CDR3 loop: CASSSGAPNEQFF. CDR3 in DNA: TGTGCCAGTAGTTCCGGGGCCCCCAATGAGCAGTTCTTC.

This clone was observed a few times. V gene TRBV6-1 combines with J gene TRBJ1-1; possible D gene TRBD1, 6 bases. Trimming removed 6 bases at V and 5 bases at J, with 16 bases between. The CDR3 consists of 14 residues. The germline V gene has CDR1 MNHNS and CDR2 SASEGT. The CDR3 reads CASSNREGGTEAFF. In DNA form, the CDR3 reads TGTGCCAGCAGCAACAGGGAGGGAGGAACTGAAGCTTTCTTT.

This clone was observed a handful of times. A read error is possible here, since a much larger clone lies one base away. This chain links TRBV27 with TRBJ2-1; D is uncertain. V lost 4 bases to trimming and J lost 9 bases, with 13 bases between them. The CDR3 length is 13 residues. Germline loops: CDR1 MNHEY, CDR2 SMNVEV (reference sequence). The CDR3 reads CASSWSCHGEQFF. In DNA, the CDR3 is TGTGCCAGCAGTTGGAGCTGTCACGGTGAGCAGTTCTTC.

This clone was observed many times. The chain carries TRBV2 and TRBJ2-1; TRBD2 aligns across 16 bases. Germline V gene data show CDR1 as SNHLY and CDR2 as FYNNEI. J was trimmed by 14 bases and V by 7 bases; bases with no gene match: 8. This CDR3 spans 14 amino acids. The CDR3 bases are TGTGCCAGCATGGGGGGACTAGCGGGAGGGGGTAAGTTCTTC. Translated: CASMGGLAGGGKFF.

As concerns this clone: A read error may explain this, as a much larger clone is one base away. The V and J genes are TRBV19 and TRBJ2-3; possibly TRBD1 for D (6 bases). This CDR3 is 14 amino acids long. Germline V gene lookup returns CDR1 LNHDA and CDR2 SQIVND (reference sequence). The CDR3 nucleotides are TGTGCCAGTAGTATTGGGACAAGCACAGATACGCAGTGTTTT. This codes for CASSIGTSTDTQCF.

The chain uses TRBV20-1 and TRBJ1-5; D is uncertain. The ends were cut back, 0 bases at V and 7 bases at J, with 7 bases in the middle. Germline assignment: CDR1 DFQATT and CDR2 SNEGSKA (reference sequence). There are 12 residues in the CDR3. The CDR3 region is CSARDMGQPQHF. Here the CDR3 DNA reads TGCAGTGCTAGAGATATGGGGCAGCCCCAGCATTTT.

V and J are TRBV7-9 and TRBJ1-2; no clear D. The V end was cut by 2 bases, the J end by 8 bases, with 12 bases between. The CDR3 sequence is 13 residues long. Germline loops: CDR1 SEHNR, CDR2 FQNEAQ (reference sequence). The CDR3, as DNA: TGTGCCAGCAGCTTATGGTCGGGAGGGGGCTACACCTTC. Translating gives CASSLWSGGGYTF.

This chain joins TRBV19 and TRBJ1-6, with D possibly matching TRBD1 (6 bases). V was cut by 7 bases and J by 6 bases, with 19 bases left in between. The CDR3 spans 16 residues. The germline V gene encodes CDR1 LNHDA and CDR2 SQIVND (reference sequence). This CDR3 is CASTTKATGLNSPLHF. In nucleotides, the CDR3 is TGTGCCAGTACAACTAAGGCGACAGGCCTTAATTCACCCCTCCACTTT.

This clone has a count of ten or more. The gene calls are TRBV19 and TRBJ1-4; no reliable D call. CDR1 is LNHDA, CDR2 SQIVND, per germline (reference sequence). The CDR3 sequence is 13 residues long. The germline V and J ends were trimmed by 7 bases and 8 bases, with 14 bases remaining between them. CDR3 nucleotide sequence: TGTGCCAGTACCACGGTTGGGGAGGAAAAACTGTTTTTT. Encoded protein: CASTTVGEEKLFF. The variable domain in full, completed from reference TRBV19 and TRBJ1-4, reads DGGITQSPKYLFRKEGQNVTLSCEQNLNHDAMYWYRQDPGQGLRLIYYSQIVNDFQKGDIAEGYSVSREKKESFPLTVTSAQKNPTAFYLCASTTVGEEKLFFGSGTQLSVL.

This clone has ten or more counts. The genes are TRBV28 and TRBJ1-2; D not resolved. Per the germline V gene, CDR1 is MDHEN and CDR2 is SYDVKM. Trimming left V 5 bases short and J 4 bases short, with 14 bases between. CDR3 length: 14 amino acids. Here the CDR3 reads CASSTPGPLYGYTF. Written as DNA, the CDR3 is TGTGCCAGCAGTACTCCAGGCCCTCTCTATGGCTACACCTTC.

The chain joins TRBV3-1 to TRBJ2-3, with 7 bases identical to TRBD1. Trimming at V came to 1 base and at J to 0 bases, leaving 4 bases not matched to a gene. CDR3 length: 16 residues. Germline lookup yields CDR1 LGHDT and CDR2 YNNKEL (reference sequence). CDR3: CASSQVRGRSTDTQYF. The CDR3 DNA is TGTGCCAGCAGCCAAGTAAGGGGGCGTAGCACAGATACGCAGTATTTT.

This clone was seen at least ten times. The J gene is TRBJ2-7, the V gene TRBV5-1; D may be TRBD2 (6 bases). V lost 3 bases to trimming and J lost 4 bases, with 20 bases between them. Germline V lookup: CDR1 SGHRS, CDR2 YFSETQ. The CDR3 loop spans 16 amino acids. As DNA, the CDR3 is TGCGCCAGCAGCTCGGCGCCGGGACTGGGAATTTACGAGCAGTACTTC. Protein product: CASSSAPGLGIYEQYF.

In its sample, this clone is medium-sized. The chain is built from TRBV29-1 and TRBJ2-7; perhaps TRBD2 as D (7 bases). Trimming removed 5 bases at V and 2 bases at J, with 13 bases between. CDR3 length: 13 residues. Germline loops: CDR1 SQVTM, CDR2 ANQGSEA. The CDR3 region has the DNA TGCAGCGTTACCCCGGGGGGCCCCTACGAGCAGTACTTC. Protein: CSVTPGGPYEQYF.